The 24 T cell receptor beta chains below were found in one sample sequenced in a study of blood T cell repertoires in COVID-19. Libraries were prepared by immunoSEQ multiplex PCR; TCRdb keeps only in-frame clonotypes and omits some of them. The table includes about 110,000 clones, around four fifths detected once. Sequencing was performed on peripheral blood. The receptor source for this set is a woman aged 60 to 75 with acute or convalescent COVID-19.

This clone came up a few times. The chain has TRBV7-9 and TRBJ2-7; D is unclear. The germline V and J ends were trimmed by 5 bases and 1 base, with 6 bases remaining between them. Germline values: CDR1 SEHNR, CDR2 FQNEAQ (reference sequence). This CDR3 spans 12 amino acids. Written as DNA, the CDR3 is TGTGCCAGCAGCCGTATATCCTACGAGCAGTACTTC. Protein: CASSRISYEQYF.

The rearrangement links TRBV19 to TRBJ1-2; possibly TRBD1 for D (6 bases). V dropped 6 bases and J dropped 0 bases, with 14 bases sitting between them. Germline V gene data show CDR1 as LNHDA and CDR2 as SQIVND (reference sequence). The CDR3 is 15 residues long. In DNA, the CDR3 is TGTGCCAGTAGCGAAAGGGGGAGACCTAACTATGGCTACACCTTC. It translates to CASSERGRPNYGYTF.

A single count supports this clone. The genes are TRBV18 and TRBJ2-7; tentative D call: TRBD2 (6 bases). CDR1 is KGHSH, CDR2 LQKENI, per germline. V lost 3 bases to trimming and J lost 3 bases, with 9 bases between them. The CDR3 sequence is 13 residues long. CDR3 DNA sequence: TGTGCCAGCTCACCCGTCGGGGGCTACGAGCAGTACTTC. This sequence encodes CASSPVGGYEQYF.

J is TRBJ2-3 and V is TRBV5-1; weak D call: TRBD2 (7 bases). The CDR3 spans 15 residues. V was clipped by 7 bases and J by 9 bases, with 24 bases between them. Germline V gene data show CDR1 as SGHRS and CDR2 as YFSETQ. The CDR3: CASWTGGTGPSTQYF. In DNA, the CDR3 is TGCGCCAGCTGGACGGGGGGCACCGGCCCTTCCACGCAGTATTTT. Using reference TRBV5-1 and TRBJ2-3 for the parts outside the CDR3, the full variable domain is KAGVTQTPRYLIKTRGQQVTLSCSPISGHRSVSWYQQTPGQGLQFLFEYFSETQRNKGNFPGRFSGRQFSNSRSEMNVSTLELGDSALYLCASWTGGTGPSTQYFGPGTRLTVL.

The chain combines TRBV24-1 with TRBJ2-3, with 7 bases identical to TRBD1. The ends lost 0 bases at V and 2 bases at J; junction bases unmatched: 7. CDR1 KGHDR and CDR2 SFDVKD come from the germline V gene. The CDR3 is 17 residues long. The CDR3 is CATSDLAGTVHTDTQYF. CDR3 coding DNA: TGTGCCACCAGTGATTTGGCCGGGACAGTGCACACAGATACGCAGTATTTT.

The chain carries TRBV2 and TRBJ1-4; D remains unclear. Germline values: CDR1 SNHLY, CDR2 FYNNEI. This CDR3 has 15 residues. Deletions cut 6 bases from V and 0 bases from J, with 11 bases between. DNA for the CDR3: TGTGCCAGCAGGTTTAGCTATTCAACTAATGAAAAACTGTTTTTT. It specifies CASRFSYSTNEKLFF.

V and J are TRBV6-5 and TRBJ2-2, with D hard to call. The CDR3 runs to 15 residues. V was trimmed by 6 bases and J by 9 bases, leaving 20 bases between them. The V gene's germline CDR1 is MNHEY and CDR2 SVGAGI. CDR3 amino acids: CASSRRDGDLWELFF. CDR3 nucleotide sequence: TGTGCCAGCAGCCGAAGAGACGGAGACCTCTGGGAGCTGTTTTTT.

This chain connects TRBV28 to TRBJ1-1; TRBD1 is a possible D gene (5 bases). CDR3 size: 16 residues. V was shortened by 3 bases and J by 0 bases, with 14 bases between the two germline ends. CDR1 MDHEN and CDR2 SYDVKM come from the germline V gene. CDR3 in amino acids: CASSFIGDLMNTEAFF. For the CDR3, the DNA is TGTGCCAGCAGTTTTATAGGGGATTTAATGAACACTGAAGCTTTCTTT.

This clone came up once. A junction end diverges from the germline sequence, so it may reflect a read error. V gene TRBV3-1 (or the pseudogene TRBV3-2) combines with J gene TRBJ2-5; D is tentatively TRBD1 or TRBD2 (6 bases each). Germline CDR1 and CDR2: LGHDT and YNNKEL (reference sequence). CDR3 length: 14 amino acids. In DNA, the CDR3 is TGTGCCAGCACCCAAGGGGGGCAGGAAGAGACCCAGTACTTC. Protein product: CASTQGGQEETQYF.

This chain joins TRBV5-1 and TRBJ2-7, with TRBD1 matching over 9 bases. Unmatched junction bases numbered 3, after V lost 4 bases and J lost 4 bases. The germline V gene encodes CDR1 SGHRS and CDR2 YFSETQ. The CDR3 loop spans 13 amino acids. The CDR3 region is CASSRTGEYEQYF. The CDR3 DNA is TGCGCCAGCAGCAGGACAGGGGAATACGAGCAGTACTTC.

This clone was detected only a few times. The rearrangement joins TRBV29-1 to TRBJ1-1; D unresolved. CDR1 and CDR2 (germline): SQVTM, ANQGSEA. V lost 5 bases and J 1 base, leaving 17 bases between the germline ends. CDR3 size: 15 residues. In nucleotides, the CDR3 is TGCAGCGTTATAAAAAGCCCGACTGGGAACACTGAAGCTTTCTTT. Translating gives CSVIKSPTGNTEAFF.

The chain recombines TRBV6-2 or TRBV6-3 with TRBJ2-3, with TRBD2 as a possible D gene (5 bases). Trimming left V 2 bases short and J 0 bases short, with 15 bases between. The CDR3 extends over 17 amino acids. The germline V gene has CDR1 MNHEY and CDR2 SVGEGT. CDR3 sequence: CASSYGGLSPSTDTQYF. CDR3 nucleotides: TGTGCCAGCAGTTACGGAGGACTTAGCCCTAGCACAGATACGCAGTATTTT.

In this sample, this clone turned up once. CDR3 loop: CASSLPGQLTDTQYF. CDR3 nucleotide sequence: TGTGCCAGCAGCCTCCCGGGACAGCTCACAGATACGCAGTATTTT. The rearrangement links TRBV3-1 (or the pseudogene TRBV3-2) to TRBJ2-3; 7 nucleotides match TRBD1. This CDR3 contains 15 residues. Germline CDR1 LGHDT, CDR2 YNNKEL (reference sequence). Trimming took 4 bases from V and 2 from J; bases not matched to a gene: 6.

V and J are TRBV7-2 and TRBJ2-3, with 7 bases lining up with TRBD1. Unmatched junction bases numbered 8, after V lost 6 bases and J lost 8 bases. Germline V CDR1 and CDR2: SGHTA, FQGNSA. The CDR3 contains 13 residues. The CDR3, as DNA: TGTGCCAGCAGTCTTTTGAACAGGGGTACGCAGTATTTT. Translation: CASSLLNRGTQYF.

This clone has only a few counts. The chain combines TRBV15 with TRBJ2-4; TRBD2 agrees at 9 bases. The CDR3 loop spans 17 amino acids. V was clipped by 0 bases and J by 6 bases; unmatched bases: 9. Germline values: CDR1 LNHNV, CDR2 YYDKDF (reference sequence). CDR3 DNA: TGTGCCACCAGCAGAGATCTAGCGGGGACCTCGGGAAACATTCAGTACTTC. As protein: CATSRDLAGTSGNIQYF.

The J gene is TRBJ2-5, the V gene TRBV4-3; the D gene is possibly TRBD2 (6 bases). CDR1 LGHNA and CDR2 YSLEER come from the germline V gene. The CDR3 consists of 16 residues. Trimming removed 1 base from V and 3 bases from J, with 15 bases in between. This chain's CDR3 is CASSQAMTRPEETQYF. The CDR3 nucleotides read TGCGCCAGCAGCCAAGCAATGACTAGACCCGAAGAGACCCAGTACTTC.

Only a few counts were recorded for this clone. The rearrangement joins TRBV30 to TRBJ2-3; D gene uncertain. The germline gives CDR1 GTSNPN, CDR2 SVGIG (reference sequence). Between the trimmed V and J ends, which lost 2 bases and 6 bases, there was a span of 21 bases. CDR3 length: 16 amino acids. The CDR3 region has the DNA TGTGCCTGGAGTCCCGGGTCGAAGGAGCGTGTGGATACGCAGTATTTT. Translating it yields CAWSPGSKERVDTQYF. The complete variable domain, with remaining parts taken from reference TRBV30 and TRBJ2-3, reads SQTIHQWPATLVQPVGSPLSLECTVEGTSNPNLYWYRQAAGRGLQLLFYSVGIGQISSEVPQNLSASRPQDRQFILSSKKLLLSDSGFYLCAWSPGSKERVDTQYFGPGTRLTVL.

V usage is TRBV7-9 and J usage is TRBJ1-2; 7 bases line up with TRBD1. The CDR3 totals 12 residues. Germline CDR1 and CDR2: SEHNR and FQNEAQ (reference sequence). V lost 3 bases and J lost 7; bases outside the gene matches: 2. The CDR3 nucleotides are TGTGCCAGCAGCTTTACAGGGGTTGGCTACACCTTC. Translation gives CASSFTGVGYTF. Filled out from reference TRBV7-9 and TRBJ1-2, the complete variable domain reads DTGVSQNPRHKITKRGQNVTFRCDPISEHNRLYWYRQTLGQGPEFLTYFQNEAQLEKSRLLSDRFSAERPKGSFSTLEIQRTEQGDSAMYLCASSFTGVGYTFGSGTRLTVV.

The rearrangement joins TRBV10-1 to TRBJ2-1; TRBD2 matches at 8 bases. This CDR3 is 13 amino acids long. J was trimmed by 12 bases and V by 3 bases; bases with no gene match: 7. Germline V CDR1 and CDR2: WNHNN, SYGVQD (reference sequence). The CDR3 protein is CASSDPPGGLQFF. For the CDR3, the DNA is TGCGCCAGCAGTGATCCTCCGGGGGGGCTGCAGTTCTTC.

The chain couples TRBV4-1 to TRBJ2-1; 11 positions agree with TRBD2. V shed 10 bases and J 6 bases; nucleotides not matched to a gene: 8. The germline CDR1 and CDR2 sequences are MGHRA and YSYEKL. The CDR3 covers 14 residues. The CDR3 DNA follows: TGCGCCACCAGACAACTAGCGGGAGTCAATGAGCAGTTCTTC. Protein product: CATRQLAGVNEQFF.

The rearrangement joins TRBV28 to TRBJ2-7, with 9 bases lining up with TRBD2. Trimming cost V 4 bases and J 1 base; bases outside gene matches: 2. This CDR3 has 14 residues. CDR1 is MDHEN and CDR2 is SYDVKM in the germline V gene. CDR3 bases: TGTGCCAGCAGTTGGAGCGGGAGGTCCTACGAGCAGTACTTC. Encoded protein: CASSWSGRSYEQYF.

Worth noting for this clone: Other DNA sequences in the sample encode the same CDR3. This chain uses TRBV5-1 with TRBJ1-5; D unresolved. Germline-derived CDR1 and CDR2 are SGHRS and YFSETQ. V gave up 2 bases and J gave up 0 bases, with 3 bases separating them. The CDR3 runs 13 residues. CDR3 DNA sequence: TGCGCCAGCAGCTTATATAGCAATCAGCCCCAGCATTTT. This encodes CASSLYSNQPQHF.

The rearrangement uses TRBV20-1 and TRBJ2-2; D perhaps matches TRBD2 (5 bases). V was cut by 3 bases and J by 5 bases, with 16 bases left in between. In germline, CDR1 is DFQATT, CDR2 SNEGSKA (reference sequence). This CDR3 region has 15 residues. For the CDR3, the DNA is TGCAGTGCTAGTCTCTTACTACCGGGGACCGGGGAGCTGTTTTTT. Residues: CSASLLLPGTGELFF.

The rearrangement joins TRBV2 to TRBJ2-3; perhaps TRBD1 as D (6 bases). Per the germline V gene, CDR1 is SNHLY and CDR2 is FYNNEI. The CDR3 sequence is 12 residues long. Trimming removed 6 bases from V and 3 bases from J, with 7 bases in between. The CDR3 nucleotides read TGTGCCAGCAGGCAGGGGACAGATACGCAGTATTTT. The encoded protein is CASRQGTDTQYF.